This T cell receptor (beta chain) was documented in a study of control samples from healthy donors and cancer patients. This CDR3 comprises 17 residues. Germline-derived CDR1 and CDR2 are KGHSH and LQKENI. Trimming took off 5 bases at V and 1 base at J, with 21 bases between the two ends. Method: immunoSEQ multiplex PCR; TCRdb's copy keeps in-frame clones and lacks some. The sample has around 86,000 clones; around 90% are singletons. The sequence was collected from a woman in her sixties or seventies with head and neck cancer. The rearrangement links TRBV18 to TRBJ2-7, with a possible D match to TRBD1 (5 bases). The specimen sequenced was PBMCs. The CDR3 reads CASSYPTVGARSYEQYF. CDR3 bases: TGTGCCAGCTCATATCCCACAGTAGGGGCGCGATCCTACGAGCAGTACTTC.